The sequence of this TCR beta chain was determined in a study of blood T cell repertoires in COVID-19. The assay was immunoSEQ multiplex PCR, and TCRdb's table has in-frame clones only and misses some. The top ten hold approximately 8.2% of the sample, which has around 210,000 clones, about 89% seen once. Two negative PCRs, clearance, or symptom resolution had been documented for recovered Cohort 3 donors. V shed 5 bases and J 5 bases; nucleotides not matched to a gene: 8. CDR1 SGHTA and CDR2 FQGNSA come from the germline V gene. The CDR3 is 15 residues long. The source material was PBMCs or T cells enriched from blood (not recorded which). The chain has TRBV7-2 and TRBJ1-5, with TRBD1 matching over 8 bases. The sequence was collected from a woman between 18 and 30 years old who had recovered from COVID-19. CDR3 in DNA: TGTGCCAGCAGCCCGACAGGGGATGAGGATCAGCCCCAGCATTTT. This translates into CASSPTGDEDQPQHF.